A single sample is the source of the 10 T cell receptor beta chains below, sequenced in a study of T cells in localized non-small cell lung cancer. The method was immunoSEQ multiplex PCR; TCRdb's version includes in-frame clones alone and lacks a portion of them. Of some 66,000 clones in the sample, approximately 85% were seen once. This material consisted of peripheral blood, taken before any cancer treatment. All receptors derive from an older female donor with stage I lung adenocarcinoma.

V usage is TRBV11-2 and J usage is TRBJ2-3, with 9 bases aligning to TRBD2. This CDR3 is built from 16 residues. The J segment lost 8 bases and the V segment lost 2 bases, leaving 11 bases of the junction unmatched. Germline CDR1 SGHAT, CDR2 FQNNGV. CDR3: CASSLWLAGSTTTQYF. CDR3 DNA: TGTGCCAGCAGCTTATGGCTAGCGGGGTCTACTACTACGCAGTATTTT.

This clone was seen once. The V gene is TRBV18, the J gene TRBJ2-3; D remains unclear. The V gene lost 4 bases and the J gene lost 2 bases, with 7 bases spanning the gap. The CDR3 runs to 13 residues. Per germline, CDR1 KGHSH and CDR2 LQKENI. CDR3 in DNA: TGTGCCAGCTCACTCAAGCTCACAGATACGCAGTATTTT. It specifies CASSLKLTDTQYF. The full variable domain, rest sourced from reference TRBV18 and TRBJ2-3, is NAGVMQNPRHLVRRRGQEARLRCSPMKGHSHVYWYRQLPEEGLKFMVYLQKENIIDESGMPKERFSAEFPKEGPSILRIQQVVRGDSAAYFCASSLKLTDTQYFGPGTRLTVL.

The chain carries TRBV7-6 and TRBJ2-1, with TRBD2 matching over 9 bases. The CDR3 sequence is 17 residues long. After removal of 2 bases from V and 7 bases from J, the junction contained 12 bases not matched to a gene. Germline V gene data show CDR1 as SGHVS and CDR2 as FNYEAQ. The DNA of the CDR3 is TGTGCCAGCAGCTTAATAGAGACGGCGGGAGGGATAAATGAGCAGTTCTTC. This translates into CASSLIETAGGINEQFF.

The chain uses TRBV7-3 and TRBJ1-1; the D gene is possibly TRBD1 (5 bases). The ends were cut back, 1 base at V and 1 base at J, with 10 bases in the middle. Germline values: CDR1 SGHTA, CDR2 FQGTGA. The CDR3 loop spans 15 amino acids. Here the CDR3 reads CASSLKPGGNTEAFF. CDR3 bases: TGTGCCAGCAGCTTAAAGCCTGGGGGGAACACTGAAGCTTTCTTT. The variable domain in full, completed from reference TRBV7-3 and TRBJ1-1, reads GAGVSQTPSNKVTEKGKYVELRCDPISGHTALYWYRQSLGQGPEFLIYFQGTGAADDSGLPNDRFFAVRPEGSVSTLKIQRTERGDSAVYLCASSLKPGGNTEAFFGQGTRLTVV.

The CDR3 loop is CASSPEGESWGTGELFF. The DNA of the CDR3 is TGTGCCAGCAGCCCAGAGGGGGAATCTTGGGGCACCGGGGAGCTGTTTTTT. The chain has TRBV9 and TRBJ2-2; maybe TRBD1 (6 bases). Looked up from germline, CDR1 is SGDLS and CDR2 is YYNGEE. The CDR3 contains 17 residues. V lost 4 bases and J 4 bases, leaving 20 bases between the germline ends.

The CDR3 DNA is TGCGCCAGCAGTGGGGGAGCGGCAGGGACATCCTACGAGCAGTACTTC. Translation gives CASSGGAAGTSYEQYF. This rearrangement joins TRBV10-1 to TRBJ2-7; D is possibly TRBD1 (6 bases). V lost 4 bases and J lost 1, with 17 bases in between. This CDR3 region has 16 residues. Germline CDR1 is WNHNN and CDR2 is SYGVQD (reference sequence).

Only a few counts were recorded for this clone. The chain carries TRBV7-9 and TRBJ1-2; D is unclear. Per germline, CDR1 SEHNR and CDR2 FQNEAQ (reference sequence). The CDR3 contains 14 residues. Trimming left V 1 base short and J 3 bases short, with 9 bases between. The CDR3 here is CASSLEGPYYGYTF. CDR3 DNA sequence: TGTGCCAGCAGCTTAGAGGGCCCTTACTATGGCTACACCTTC.

The chain is built from TRBV11-2 and TRBJ1-2, with D maybe TRBD1 (5 bases). Looked up from germline, CDR1 is SGHAT and CDR2 is FQNNGV. The CDR3 runs 15 residues. The ends were cut back, 5 bases at V and 7 bases at J, with 20 bases in the middle. The CDR3 DNA follows: TGTGCCAGCAGCGGAAATAGGGCAGGGAGAGGTGGCTACACCTTC. Translated, it gives CASSGNRAGRGGYTF.

The chain employs TRBV5-1 and TRBJ2-2, with D possibly called TRBD1 or TRBD2 (6 bases each). This CDR3 has 16 residues. Germline values: CDR1 SGHRS, CDR2 YFSETQ. Trimming took off 0 bases at V and 4 bases at J, with 13 bases between the two ends. The CDR3 loop reads CASSLEGGFGTGELFF. For the CDR3, the DNA is TGCGCCAGCAGCTTGGAAGGGGGGTTCGGCACCGGGGAGCTGTTTTTT.

The J gene is TRBJ2-2, the V gene TRBV7-8; possibly TRBD1 or TRBD2 for D (6 bases each). The CDR3 runs 15 residues. Germline V gene sequence: CDR1 SGHVS, CDR2 FQNEAQ. The V end was cut by 3 bases, the J end by 5 bases, with 13 bases between. The CDR3 is CASSLIGGRTGELFF. As DNA, the CDR3 is TGTGCCAGCAGCTTGATAGGGGGGAGGACCGGGGAGCTGTTTTTT.